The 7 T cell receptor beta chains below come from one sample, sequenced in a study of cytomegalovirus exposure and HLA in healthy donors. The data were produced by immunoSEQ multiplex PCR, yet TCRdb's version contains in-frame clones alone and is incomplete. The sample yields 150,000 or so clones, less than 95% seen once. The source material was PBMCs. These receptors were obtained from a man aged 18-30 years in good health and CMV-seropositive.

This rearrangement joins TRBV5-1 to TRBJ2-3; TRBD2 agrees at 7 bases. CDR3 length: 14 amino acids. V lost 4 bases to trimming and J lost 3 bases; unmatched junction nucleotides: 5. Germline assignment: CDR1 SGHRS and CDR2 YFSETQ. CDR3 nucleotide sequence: TGCGCCAGCAGCGTGGGAGGGAGGACAGATACGCAGTATTTT. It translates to CASSVGGRTDTQYF.

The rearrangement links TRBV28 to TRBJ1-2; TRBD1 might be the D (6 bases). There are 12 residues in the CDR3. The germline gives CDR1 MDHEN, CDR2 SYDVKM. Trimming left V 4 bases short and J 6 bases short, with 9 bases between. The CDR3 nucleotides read TGTGCCAGCAGTTCGCCAGGGGATGGCTACACCTTC. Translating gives CASSSPGDGYTF.

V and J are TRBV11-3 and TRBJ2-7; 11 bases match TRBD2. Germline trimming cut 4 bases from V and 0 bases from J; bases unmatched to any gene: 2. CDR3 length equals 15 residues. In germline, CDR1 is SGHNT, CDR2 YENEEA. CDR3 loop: CASSSTSGSSYEQYF. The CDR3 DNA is TGTGCCAGCAGCTCTACTAGCGGGAGCTCCTACGAGCAGTACTTC.

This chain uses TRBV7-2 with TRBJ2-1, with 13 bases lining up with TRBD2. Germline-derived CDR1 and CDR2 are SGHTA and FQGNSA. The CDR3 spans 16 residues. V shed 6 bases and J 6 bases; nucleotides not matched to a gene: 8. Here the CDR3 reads CASSAGLAGAGNEQFF. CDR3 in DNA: TGTGCCAGCAGTGCTGGACTAGCGGGAGCGGGCAATGAGCAGTTCTTC.

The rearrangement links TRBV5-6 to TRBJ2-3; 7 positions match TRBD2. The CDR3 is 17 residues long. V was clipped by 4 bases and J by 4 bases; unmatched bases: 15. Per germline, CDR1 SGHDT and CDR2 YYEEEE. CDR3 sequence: CASSVVTGGSGADTQYF. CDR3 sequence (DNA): TGTGCCAGCAGCGTCGTTACGGGCGGGAGTGGCGCAGATACGCAGTATTTT.

CDR3 sequence: CATSRDSPRPNYGYTF. Written as DNA, the CDR3 is TGTGCCACCAGCAGAGATAGCCCGAGGCCTAACTATGGCTACACCTTC. This chain uses TRBV15 with TRBJ1-2; D uncertain. Trimming took 0 bases from V and 0 from J, leaving 11 bases between them. Per the germline V gene, CDR1 is LNHNV and CDR2 is YYDKDF (reference sequence). This CDR3 contains 16 residues.

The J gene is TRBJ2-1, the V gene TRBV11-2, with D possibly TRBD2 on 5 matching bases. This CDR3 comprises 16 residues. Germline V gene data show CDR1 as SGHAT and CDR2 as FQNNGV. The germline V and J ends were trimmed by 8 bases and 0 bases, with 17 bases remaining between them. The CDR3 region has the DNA TGTGCCAGCTCACTCCGTAGCGATAGCTCCTACAATGAGCAGTTCTTC. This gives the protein CASSLRSDSSYNEQFF.